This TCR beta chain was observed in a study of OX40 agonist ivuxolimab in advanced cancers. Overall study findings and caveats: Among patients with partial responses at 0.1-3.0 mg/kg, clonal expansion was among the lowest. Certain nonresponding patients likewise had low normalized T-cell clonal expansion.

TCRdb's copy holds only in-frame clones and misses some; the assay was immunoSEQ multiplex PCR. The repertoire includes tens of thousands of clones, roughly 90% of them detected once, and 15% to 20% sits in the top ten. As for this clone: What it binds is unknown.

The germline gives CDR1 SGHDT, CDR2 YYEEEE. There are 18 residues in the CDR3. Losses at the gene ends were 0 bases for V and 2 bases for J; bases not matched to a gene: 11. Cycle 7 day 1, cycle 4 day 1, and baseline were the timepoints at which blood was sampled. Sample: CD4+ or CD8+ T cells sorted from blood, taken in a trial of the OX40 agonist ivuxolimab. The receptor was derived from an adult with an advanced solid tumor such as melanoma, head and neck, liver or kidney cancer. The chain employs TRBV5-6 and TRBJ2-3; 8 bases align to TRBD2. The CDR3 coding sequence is TGTGCCAGCAGCTTGGCTCGCCCAACTAGCGGTTTCACAGATACGCAGTATTTT. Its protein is CASSLARPTSGFTDTQYF. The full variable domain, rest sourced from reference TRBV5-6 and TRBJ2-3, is DAGVTQSPTHLIKTRGQQVTLRCSPKSGHDTVSWYQQALGQGPQFIFQYYEEEERQRGNFPDRFSGHQFPNYSSELNVNALLLGDSALYLCASSLARPTSGFTDTQYFGPGTRLTVL.